Given below is one T cell receptor beta chain in context. This sample stems from a study of T cell changes during pregnancy in multiple sclerosis. The ends were cut back, 3 bases at V and 8 bases at J, with 5 bases in the middle. CDR1 is LNHDA, CDR2 SQIVND, per germline (reference sequence). This CDR3 comprises 11 residues. Sequencing was performed with immunoSEQ multiplex PCR; in TCRdb, only in-frame clones are kept and a portion is missing. The table lists tens of thousands of clones, around 91% of them singletons. The chain employs TRBV19 and TRBJ1-5; D ambiguous. The sequencing here drew on peripheral blood, taken after pregnancy. This TCR was sampled from a female donor in good health, enrolled as a control in a pregnancy study. CDR3 in amino acids: CASSIGKPQHF. The CDR3 region has the DNA TGTGCCAGTAGTATCGGTAAGCCCCAGCATTTT. The complete variable domain, with remaining parts taken from reference TRBV19 and TRBJ1-5, reads DGGITQSPKYLFRKEGQNVTLSCEQNLNHDAMYWYRQDPGQGLRLIYYSQIVNDFQKGDIAEGYSVSREKKESFPLTVTSAQKNPTAFYLCASSIGKPQHFGDGTRLSIL.